These 15 T cell receptor beta chains share one sample of origin, sequenced in a study of T cell changes during pregnancy in multiple sclerosis. Clones were read by immunoSEQ multiplex PCR, and TCRdb kept only the in-frame ones, dropping some. The table records around 39,000 clones, approximately 90% of them present only once. The source was CD8+ T cells from peripheral blood mononuclear cells, collected before pregnancy. The receptor source for this set is a female donor with multiple sclerosis, enrolled in a pregnancy study.

The CDR3 loop reads CATSREGRGNSPLHF. DNA for the CDR3: TGTGCCACCAGCAGAGAGGGCCGTGGTAATTCACCCCTCCACTTT. V is TRBV15 and J is TRBJ1-6; D is unresolved. The V gene's germline CDR1 is LNHNV and CDR2 YYDKDF (reference sequence). V was cut by 0 bases and J by 6 bases, with 9 bases left in between. There are 15 residues in the CDR3.

The chain has TRBV28 and TRBJ2-1, with 7 nucleotides matching TRBD1. Unmatched junction bases numbered 9, after V lost 6 bases and J lost 4 bases. Germline-derived CDR1 and CDR2 are MDHEN and SYDVKM. The CDR3 consists of 15 residues. The CDR3 here is CASRYDRDWYNEQFF. DNA of the CDR3: TGTGCCAGCAGATATGACAGGGATTGGTACAATGAGCAGTTCTTC.

The chain joins TRBV9 to TRBJ1-1; 8 bases agree with TRBD1. The germline gives CDR1 SGDLS, CDR2 YYNGEE. Germline trimming cut 4 bases from V and 4 bases from J; bases unmatched to any gene: 3. This CDR3 is built from 13 residues. In nucleotides, the CDR3 is TGTGCCAGCAGCTCAACAGGGGGCACTGAAGCTTTCTTT. Its protein is CASSSTGGTEAFF.

V and J are TRBV9 and TRBJ1-4, with TRBD1 matching over 11 bases. V lost 0 bases, J lost 0 bases, and 4 bases stayed unmatched. This CDR3 region has 18 residues. Germline V gives CDR1 SGDLS, CDR2 YYNGEE. The CDR3, as DNA: TGTGCCAGCAGCGTAGGGGGGGGACAGGGGGCAACTAATGAAAAACTGTTTTTT. Its protein product is CASSVGGGQGATNEKLFF.

The chain uses TRBV5-1 and TRBJ2-7; 7 bases match TRBD1. There are 13 residues in the CDR3. Losses at the gene ends were 4 bases for V and 6 bases for J; bases not matched to a gene: 7. Germline assignment: CDR1 SGHRS and CDR2 YFSETQ. CDR3 DNA: TGCGCCAGCAGCCCGACAGGGTTTGGCGAGCAGTACTTC. It is translated as CASSPTGFGEQYF.

The J gene is TRBJ2-7, the V gene TRBV11-2, with 8 bases matching TRBD2. Trimming removed 7 bases from V and 3 bases from J; junction bases left unmatched: 5. There are 13 residues in the CDR3. The V gene's germline CDR1 is SGHAT and CDR2 FQNNGV. Written as DNA, the CDR3 is TGTGCCAGCAACTCGGGGGGGGACTACGAGCAGTACTTC. It specifies CASNSGGDYEQYF.

The genes are TRBV19 and TRBJ1-5; D is undetermined. V lost 5 bases to trimming and J lost 0 bases, with 20 bases between them. Per germline, CDR1 LNHDA and CDR2 SQIVND (reference sequence). This CDR3 is built from 18 residues. Here the CDR3 DNA reads TGTGCCAGTAGTTGGAGGGCAGGACGAGATTATAGCAATCAGCCCCAGCATTTT. Protein: CASSWRAGRDYSNQPQHF.

The chain is built from TRBV6-5 and TRBJ2-3, with TRBD1 matching 7 bases. The CDR3 covers 13 residues. The V gene's germline CDR1 is MNHEY and CDR2 SVGAGI. Trimming removed 5 bases from V and 1 base from J; junction bases left unmatched: 0. For the CDR3, the DNA is TGTGCCAGCAGTGACAGGGGCACAGATACGCAGTATTTT. Translation gives CASSDRGTDTQYF.

The rearrangement uses TRBV2 and TRBJ1-2; 8 bases align to TRBD1. Germline CDR1 SNHLY, CDR2 FYNNEI. CDR3 length: 12 amino acids. Trimming removed 8 bases from V and 4 bases from J; junction bases left unmatched: 3. The CDR3 nucleotides are TGTGCCAGCCGCGGACAGGGCTATGGCTACACCTTC. It translates to CASRGQGYGYTF.

CDR3 residues: CASSPTGADTQYF. CDR3 nucleotide sequence: TGTGCCAGCAGCCCGACAGGGGCAGATACGCAGTATTTT. V is TRBV9 and J is TRBJ2-3, with 8 bases matching TRBD1. The CDR3 runs 13 residues. V was clipped by 4 bases and J by 4 bases; unmatched bases: 2. CDR1 SGDLS and CDR2 YYNGEE come from the germline V gene.

J is TRBJ2-7 and V is TRBV5-6; TRBD2 might be the D (5 bases). Trimming removed 4 bases from V and 4 bases from J, with 12 bases in between. CDR1 is SGHDT and CDR2 is YYEEEE in the germline V gene. The CDR3 runs 13 residues. The DNA of the CDR3 is TGTGCCAGCAGCACACCGCGGGCATACGAGCAGTACTTC. Residues: CASSTPRAYEQYF.

This clone was seen once. The chain combines TRBV7-8 with TRBJ2-3; 15 positions match TRBD2. Germline loops: CDR1 SGHVS, CDR2 FQNEAQ. V dropped 3 bases and J dropped 7; count of bases not matched to a gene: 8. The CDR3 is made up of 17 amino acids. As DNA, the CDR3 is TGTGCCAGCAGCTTTGGAAGGACTAGCGGGAGGGTATATACGCAGTATTTT. Protein: CASSFGRTSGRVYTQYF. The full variable domain, with the rest looked up from reference TRBV7-8 and TRBJ2-3, is GAGVSQSPRYKVAKRGQDVALRCDPISGHVSLFWYQQALGQGPEFLTYFQNEAQLDKSGLPSDRFFAERPEGSVSTLKIQRTQQEDSAVYLCASSFGRTSGRVYTQYFGPGTRLTVL.

The rearrangement uses TRBV5-4 and TRBJ1-1; 8 bases map to TRBD1. CDR3 length: 17 residues. V shed 0 bases, J shed 4 bases, and the junction held 11 bases outside the gene matches. Germline CDR1 reads SGHNT; CDR2 reads YYREEE (reference sequence). The CDR3 spells CASSLGAGGGRTTEAFF. CDR3 in DNA: TGTGCCAGCAGCTTGGGGGCAGGGGGCGGACGTACCACTGAAGCTTTCTTT. Drawing the rest from reference TRBV5-4 and TRBJ1-1, the complete variable domain is ETGVTQSPTHLIKTRGQQVTLRCSSQSGHNTVSWYQQALGQGPQFIFQYYREEENGRGNFPPRFSGLQFPNYSSELNVNALELDDSALYLCASSLGAGGGRTTEAFFGQGTRLTVV.

The chain recombines TRBV2 with TRBJ2-5; maybe TRBD2 (5 bases). This CDR3 is 10 amino acids long. Trimming cost V 8 bases and J 7 bases, with 8 bases left between them. The germline V gene encodes CDR1 SNHLY and CDR2 FYNNEI. This CDR3 reads CASGGRTQYF. The CDR3, as DNA: TGTGCCAGCGGTGGGAGGACCCAGTACTTC.

The V call is TRBV6-5, the J call TRBJ1-1, with TRBD1 matching 7 bases. V shed 10 bases and J 0 bases; nucleotides not matched to a gene: 5. This CDR3 is 13 amino acids long. Germline-derived CDR1 and CDR2 are MNHEY and SVGAGI. The CDR3: CATRTGLNTEAFF. CDR3 in DNA: TGTGCCACCAGGACAGGATTGAACACTGAAGCTTTCTTT.